The clone carrying this TCR beta chain has a count of ten or more. Its antigen remains unidentified. The source of the sample is a study of beta chain features in type 1 diabetes. Study observations and caveats: Equally in patients and controls, shorter templates might have been favored by PCR.

Markers CD45RO/CCR7/CD25/CD127/CD95/CD27 served to sort CD4+ naive, central memory, regulatory and stem cell-like memory cells. This CDR3 contains 14 residues. With V trimmed by 3 bases and J by 5 bases, 0 bases remained unmatched. Germline assignment: CDR1 KGHSH and CDR2 LQKENI. All of the isolated RNA was reverse transcribed, so expressed TCRB transcripts were sequenced. Produced via immunoSEQ multiplex PCR; TCRdb's table is partial and in-frame only. The sample contains hundreds of thousands of clones, roughly 16% of which appear only once. The rearrangement links TRBV18 to TRBJ1-6; the match to TRBD1 covers 8 bases. The sequenced sample consisted of naive CD4+ T cells from blood. This receptor was obtained from a man between 18 and 35 years old in good health. As DNA, the CDR3 is TGTGCCAGCTCACCGGGACAGGATAATTCACCCCTCCACTTT. Translation: CASSPGQDNSPLHF.